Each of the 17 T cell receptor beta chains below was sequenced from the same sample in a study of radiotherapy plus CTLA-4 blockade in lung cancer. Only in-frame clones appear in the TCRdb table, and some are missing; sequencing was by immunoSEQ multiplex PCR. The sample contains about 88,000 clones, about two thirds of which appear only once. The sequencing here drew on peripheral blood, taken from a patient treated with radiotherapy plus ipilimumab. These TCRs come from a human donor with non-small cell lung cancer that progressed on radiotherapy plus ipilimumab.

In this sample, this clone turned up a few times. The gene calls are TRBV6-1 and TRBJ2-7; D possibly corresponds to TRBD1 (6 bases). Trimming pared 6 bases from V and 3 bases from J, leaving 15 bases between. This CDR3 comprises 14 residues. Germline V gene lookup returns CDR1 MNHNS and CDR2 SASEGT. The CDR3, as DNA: TGTGCCAGCAGCGAATTTACAGGGTACTACGAGCAGTACTTC. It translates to CASSEFTGYYEQYF.

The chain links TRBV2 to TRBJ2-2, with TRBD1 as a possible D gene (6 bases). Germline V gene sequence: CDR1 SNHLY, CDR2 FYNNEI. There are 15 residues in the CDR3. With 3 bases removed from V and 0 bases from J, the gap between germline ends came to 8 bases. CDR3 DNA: TGTGCCAGCAGTGAGGACAGACCGAACACCGGGGAGCTGTTTTTT. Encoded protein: CASSEDRPNTGELFF.

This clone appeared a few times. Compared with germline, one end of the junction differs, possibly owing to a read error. This CDR3 is CASSLGQTAEKYF. CDR3 in DNA: TGTGCCAGCAGCCTGGGACAGACGGCCGAGAAGTACTTC. The chain links TRBV27 to TRBJ2-7; 7 bases are a match to TRBD1. There are 13 residues in the CDR3. Germline-derived CDR1 and CDR2 are MNHEY and SMNVEV (reference sequence).

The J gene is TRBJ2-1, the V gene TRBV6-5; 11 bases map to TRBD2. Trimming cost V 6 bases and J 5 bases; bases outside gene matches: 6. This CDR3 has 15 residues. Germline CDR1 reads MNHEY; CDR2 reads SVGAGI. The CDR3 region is CASRTTSGENNEQFF. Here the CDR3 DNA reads TGTGCCAGCAGGACGACTAGCGGGGAAAACAATGAGCAGTTCTTC.

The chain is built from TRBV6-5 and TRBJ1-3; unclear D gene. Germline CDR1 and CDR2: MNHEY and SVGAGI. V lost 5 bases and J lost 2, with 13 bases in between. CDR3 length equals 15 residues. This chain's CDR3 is CASSPSGHAGNTIYF. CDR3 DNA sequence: TGTGCCAGCAGTCCTTCTGGGCACGCTGGAAACACCATATATTTT.

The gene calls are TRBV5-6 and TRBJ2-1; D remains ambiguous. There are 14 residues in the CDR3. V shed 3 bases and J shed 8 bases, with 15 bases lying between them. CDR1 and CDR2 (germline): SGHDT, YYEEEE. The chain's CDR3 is CASSWEPSTDEQFF. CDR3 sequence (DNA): TGTGCCAGCAGCTGGGAACCATCGACCGATGAGCAGTTCTTC.

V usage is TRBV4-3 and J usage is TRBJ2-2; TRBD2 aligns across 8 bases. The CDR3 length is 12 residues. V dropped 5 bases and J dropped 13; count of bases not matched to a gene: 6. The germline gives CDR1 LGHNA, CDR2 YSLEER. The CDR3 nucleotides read TGCGCCAGCAGCGGGGCGGGGGGCCCGCTGTTTTTT. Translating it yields CASSGAGGPLFF.

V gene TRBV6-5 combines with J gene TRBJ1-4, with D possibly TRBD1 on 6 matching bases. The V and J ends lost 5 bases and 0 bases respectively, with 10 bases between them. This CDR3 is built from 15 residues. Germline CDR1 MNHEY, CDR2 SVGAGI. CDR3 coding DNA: TGTGCCAGCAGTAGGACAGCTCCAACTAATGAAAAACTGTTTTTT. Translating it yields CASSRTAPTNEKLFF.

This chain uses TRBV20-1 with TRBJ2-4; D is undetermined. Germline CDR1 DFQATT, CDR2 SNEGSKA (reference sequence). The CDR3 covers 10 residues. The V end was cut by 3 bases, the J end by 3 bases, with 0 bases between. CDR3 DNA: TGCAGTGCTAGCAAAAACATTCAGTACTTC. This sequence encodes CSASKNIQYF.

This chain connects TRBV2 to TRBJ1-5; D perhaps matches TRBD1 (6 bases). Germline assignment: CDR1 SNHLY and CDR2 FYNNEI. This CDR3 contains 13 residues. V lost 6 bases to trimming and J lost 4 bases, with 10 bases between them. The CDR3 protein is CASRRDTNQPQHF. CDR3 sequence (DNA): TGTGCCAGCAGGAGGGACACAAATCAGCCCCAGCATTTT.

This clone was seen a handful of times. As DNA, the CDR3 is TGCGCCAGCAGCCAAGATGGGGGTATGAGCGGAAACACCATATATTTT. Amino acids: CASSQDGGMSGNTIYF. The rearrangement links TRBV4-3 to TRBJ1-3, with D possibly TRBD1 on 5 matching bases. The CDR3 totals 16 residues. The V end was cut by 0 bases, the J end by 4 bases, with 13 bases between. In germline, CDR1 is LGHNA, CDR2 YSLEER.

The CDR3, as DNA: TGTGCCAGCAGTTACTTGGGCTTCACAGATACGCAGTATTTT. As protein: CASSYLGFTDTQYF. This sequence joins TRBV6-5 and TRBJ2-3, with unresolved D. The CDR3 length is 14 residues. Germline V gene sequence: CDR1 MNHEY, CDR2 SVGAGI. Trimming took off 1 base at V and 2 bases at J, with 7 bases between the two ends.

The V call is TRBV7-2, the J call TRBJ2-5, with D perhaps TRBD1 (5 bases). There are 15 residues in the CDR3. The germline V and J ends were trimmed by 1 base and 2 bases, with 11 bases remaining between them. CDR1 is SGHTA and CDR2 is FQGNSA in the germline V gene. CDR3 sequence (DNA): TGTGCCAGCAGCTTAGGAGGCTACAGGCAAGAGACCCAGTACTTC. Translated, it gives CASSLGGYRQETQYF. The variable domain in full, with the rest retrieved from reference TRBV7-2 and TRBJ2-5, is GAGVSQSPSNKVTEKGKDVELRCDPISGHTALYWYRQSLGQGLEFLIYFQGNSAPDKSGLPSDRFSAERTGGSVSTLTIQRTQQEDSAVYLCASSLGGYRQETQYFGPGTRLLVL.

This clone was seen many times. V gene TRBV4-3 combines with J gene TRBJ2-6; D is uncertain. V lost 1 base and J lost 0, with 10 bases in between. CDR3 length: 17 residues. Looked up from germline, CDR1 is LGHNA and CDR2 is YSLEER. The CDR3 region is CASSQGMGVSGANVLTF. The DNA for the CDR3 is TGCGCCAGCAGCCAAGGGATGGGCGTCTCTGGGGCCAACGTCCTGACTTTC.

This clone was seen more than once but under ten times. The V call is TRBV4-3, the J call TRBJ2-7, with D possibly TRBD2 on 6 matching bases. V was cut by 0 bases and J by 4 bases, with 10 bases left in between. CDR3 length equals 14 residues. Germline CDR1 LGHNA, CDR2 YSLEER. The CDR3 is CASSQEEAGYEQYF. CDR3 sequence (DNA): TGCGCCAGCAGCCAAGAAGAGGCGGGGTACGAGCAGTACTTC.

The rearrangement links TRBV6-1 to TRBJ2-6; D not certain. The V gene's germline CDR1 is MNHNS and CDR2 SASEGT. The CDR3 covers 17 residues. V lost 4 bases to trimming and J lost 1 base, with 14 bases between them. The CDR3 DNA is TGTGCCAGCAGTGGCCAGGAGTTTGGGTCTGGGGCCAACGTCCTGACTTTC. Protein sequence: CASSGQEFGSGANVLTF.

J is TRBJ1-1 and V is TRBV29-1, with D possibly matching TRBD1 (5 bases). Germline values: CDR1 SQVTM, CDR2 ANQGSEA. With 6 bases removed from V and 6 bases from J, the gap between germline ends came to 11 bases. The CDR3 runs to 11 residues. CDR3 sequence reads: CSVGGAAEAFF. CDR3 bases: TGCAGCGTCGGAGGGGCGGCTGAAGCTTTCTTT.